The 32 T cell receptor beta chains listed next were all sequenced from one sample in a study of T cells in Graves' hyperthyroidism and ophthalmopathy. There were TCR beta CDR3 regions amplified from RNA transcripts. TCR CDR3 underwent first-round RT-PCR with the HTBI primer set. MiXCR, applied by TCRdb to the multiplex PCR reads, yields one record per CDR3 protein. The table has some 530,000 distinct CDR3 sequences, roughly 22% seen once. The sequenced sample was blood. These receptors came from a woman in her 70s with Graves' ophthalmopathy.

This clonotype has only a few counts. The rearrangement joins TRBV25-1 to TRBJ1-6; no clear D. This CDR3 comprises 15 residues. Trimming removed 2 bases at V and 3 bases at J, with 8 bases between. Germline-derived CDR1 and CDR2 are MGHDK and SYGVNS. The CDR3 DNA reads TGTGCCAGCAGTGAAGGCAGCCACTATAATTCACCCCTCCACTTT. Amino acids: CASSEGSHYNSPLHF.

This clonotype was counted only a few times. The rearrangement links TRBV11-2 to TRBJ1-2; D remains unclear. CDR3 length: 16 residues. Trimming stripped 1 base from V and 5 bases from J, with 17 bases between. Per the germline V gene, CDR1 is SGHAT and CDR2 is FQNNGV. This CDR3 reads CASSLVPTSRYYGYTF. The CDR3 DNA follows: TGTGCCAGCAGCTTAGTTCCCACATCCCGATATTATGGCTACACCTTC. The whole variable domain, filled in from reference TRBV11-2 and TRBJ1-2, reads EAGVAQSPRYKIIEKRQSVAFWCNPISGHATLYWYQQILGQGPKLLIQFQNNGVVDDSQLPKDRFSAERLKGVDSTLKIQPAKLEDSAVYLCASSLVPTSRYYGYTFGSGTRLTVV.

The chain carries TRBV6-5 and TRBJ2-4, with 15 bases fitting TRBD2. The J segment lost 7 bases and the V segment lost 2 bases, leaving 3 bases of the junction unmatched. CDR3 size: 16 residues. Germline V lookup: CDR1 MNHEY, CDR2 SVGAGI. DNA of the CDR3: TGTGCCAGCAGTTACCGGACTAGCGGGAGGGTTAACATTCAGTACTTC. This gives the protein CASSYRTSGRVNIQYF.

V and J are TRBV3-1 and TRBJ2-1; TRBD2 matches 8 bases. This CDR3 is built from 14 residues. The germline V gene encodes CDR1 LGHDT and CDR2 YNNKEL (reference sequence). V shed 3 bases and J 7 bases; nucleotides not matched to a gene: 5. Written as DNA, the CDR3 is TGTGCCAGCAGCCATCTCGGGGGGGGAAATGAGCAGTTCTTC. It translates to CASSHLGGGNEQFF.

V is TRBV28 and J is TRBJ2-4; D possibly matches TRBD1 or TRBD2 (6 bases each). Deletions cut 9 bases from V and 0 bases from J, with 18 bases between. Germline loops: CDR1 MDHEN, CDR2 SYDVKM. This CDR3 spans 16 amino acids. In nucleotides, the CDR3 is TGTGCCAGTAGTATCGCTGGGGGGCAAGCCAAAAACATTCAGTACTTC. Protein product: CASSIAGGQAKNIQYF.

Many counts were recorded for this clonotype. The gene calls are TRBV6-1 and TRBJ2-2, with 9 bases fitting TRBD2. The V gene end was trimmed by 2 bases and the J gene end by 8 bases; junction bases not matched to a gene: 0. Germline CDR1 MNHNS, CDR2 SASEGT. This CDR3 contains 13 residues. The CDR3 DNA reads TGTGCCAGCAGTGAACTAGCGGGAGGGGAGCTGTTTTTT. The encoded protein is CASSELAGGELFF.

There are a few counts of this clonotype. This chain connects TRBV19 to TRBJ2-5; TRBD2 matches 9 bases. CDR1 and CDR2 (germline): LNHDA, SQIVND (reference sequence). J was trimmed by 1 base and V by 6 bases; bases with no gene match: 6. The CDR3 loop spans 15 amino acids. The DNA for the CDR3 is TGTGCCAGTAGGAATAGCGGGAGATCCCAAGAGACCCAGTACTTC. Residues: CASRNSGRSQETQYF.

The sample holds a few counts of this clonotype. The CDR3 sequence: CASSLQHQETQYF. The CDR3 DNA reads TGCGCCAGCAGCCTTCAACACCAAGAGACCCAGTACTTC. The chain employs TRBV4-3 and TRBJ2-5; no definite D call. V gave up 4 bases and J gave up 0 bases, with 6 bases separating them. The length of the CDR3 is 13 residues. CDR1 and CDR2 from the germline V gene are LGHNA and YSLEER.

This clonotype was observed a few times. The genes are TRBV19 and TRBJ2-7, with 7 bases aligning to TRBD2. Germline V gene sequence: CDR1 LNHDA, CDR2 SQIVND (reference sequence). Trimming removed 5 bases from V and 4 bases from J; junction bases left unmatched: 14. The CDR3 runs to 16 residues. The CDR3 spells CASSGPSSGEPYEQYF. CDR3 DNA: TGTGCCAGTAGTGGGCCTTCTAGCGGAGAACCATACGAGCAGTACTTC.

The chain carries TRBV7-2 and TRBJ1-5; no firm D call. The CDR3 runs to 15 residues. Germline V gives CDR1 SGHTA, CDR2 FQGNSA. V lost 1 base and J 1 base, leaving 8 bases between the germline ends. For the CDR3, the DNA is TGTGCCAGCAGCTTAGGGGTCTTCAGCAATCAGCCCCAGCATTTT. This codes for CASSLGVFSNQPQHF.

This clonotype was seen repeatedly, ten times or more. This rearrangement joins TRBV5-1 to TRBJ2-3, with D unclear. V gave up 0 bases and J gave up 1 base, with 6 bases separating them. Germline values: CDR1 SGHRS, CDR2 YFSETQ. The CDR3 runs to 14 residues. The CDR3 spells CASSLDQGTDTQYF. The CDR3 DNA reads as TGCGCCAGCAGCTTGGACCAGGGCACAGATACGCAGTATTTT.

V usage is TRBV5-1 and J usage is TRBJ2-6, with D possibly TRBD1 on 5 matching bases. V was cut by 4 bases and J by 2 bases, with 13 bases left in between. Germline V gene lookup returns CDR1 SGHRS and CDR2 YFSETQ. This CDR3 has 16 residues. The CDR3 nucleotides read TGCGCCAGCAGCCTTTCGGACACCCCTGGGGCCAACGTCCTGACTTTC. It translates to CASSLSDTPGANVLTF.

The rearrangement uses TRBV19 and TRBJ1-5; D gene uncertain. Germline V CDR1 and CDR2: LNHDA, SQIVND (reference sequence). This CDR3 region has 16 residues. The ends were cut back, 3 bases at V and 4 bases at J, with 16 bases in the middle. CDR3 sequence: CASSIAGNQVNQPQHF. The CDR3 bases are TGTGCCAGTAGTATTGCGGGGAATCAGGTGAATCAGCCCCAGCATTTT.

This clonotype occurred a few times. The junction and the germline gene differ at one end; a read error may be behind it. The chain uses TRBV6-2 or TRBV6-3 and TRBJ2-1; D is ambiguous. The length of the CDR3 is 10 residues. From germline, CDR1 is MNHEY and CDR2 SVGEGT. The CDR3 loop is CASSYSEQFF. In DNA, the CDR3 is TGTGCCAGCAGTTACAGTGAGCAGTTCTTC.

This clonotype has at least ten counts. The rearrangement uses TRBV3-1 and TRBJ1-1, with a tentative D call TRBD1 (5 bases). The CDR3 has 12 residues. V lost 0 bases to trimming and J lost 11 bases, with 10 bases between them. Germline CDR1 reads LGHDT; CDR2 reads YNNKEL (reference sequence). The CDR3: CASSQDLQGAFF. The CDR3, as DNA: TGTGCCAGCAGCCAAGATCTGCAGGGCGCTTTCTTT.

For the CDR3, the DNA is TGTGCCAGCAGCGTAGCCCGGACAGCGAACACCGGGGAGCTGTTTTTT. This gives the protein CASSVARTANTGELFF. The chain links TRBV9 to TRBJ2-2; D may be TRBD1 (6 bases). Deletions cut 0 bases from V and 0 bases from J, with 9 bases between. In germline, CDR1 is SGDLS, CDR2 YYNGEE. The length of the CDR3 is 16 residues.

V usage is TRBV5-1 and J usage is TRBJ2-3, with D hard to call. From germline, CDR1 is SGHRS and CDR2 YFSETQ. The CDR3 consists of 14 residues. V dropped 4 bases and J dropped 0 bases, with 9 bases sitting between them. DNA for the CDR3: TGCGCCAGCAGCGATGGCCCGAGCACAGATACGCAGTATTTT. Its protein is CASSDGPSTDTQYF.

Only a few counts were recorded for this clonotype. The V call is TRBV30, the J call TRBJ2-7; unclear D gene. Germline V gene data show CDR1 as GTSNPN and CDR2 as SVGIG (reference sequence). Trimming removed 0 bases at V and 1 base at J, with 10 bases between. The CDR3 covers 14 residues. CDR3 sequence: CAWSVTGLSYEQYF. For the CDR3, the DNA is TGTGCCTGGAGTGTAACCGGGCTGTCCTACGAGCAGTACTTC.

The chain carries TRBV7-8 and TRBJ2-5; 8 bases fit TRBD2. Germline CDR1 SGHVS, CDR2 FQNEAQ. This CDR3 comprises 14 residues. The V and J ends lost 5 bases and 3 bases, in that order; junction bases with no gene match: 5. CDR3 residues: CASSPLAGKETQYF. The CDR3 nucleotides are TGTGCCAGCAGCCCATTAGCGGGAAAAGAGACCCAGTACTTC.

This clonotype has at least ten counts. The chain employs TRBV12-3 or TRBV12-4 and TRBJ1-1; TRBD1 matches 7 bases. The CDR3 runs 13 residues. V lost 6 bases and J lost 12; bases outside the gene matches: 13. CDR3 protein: CASSSWTGFGSFF. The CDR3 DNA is TGTGCCAGCAGCTCTTGGACAGGTTTTGGCTCTTTCTTT.

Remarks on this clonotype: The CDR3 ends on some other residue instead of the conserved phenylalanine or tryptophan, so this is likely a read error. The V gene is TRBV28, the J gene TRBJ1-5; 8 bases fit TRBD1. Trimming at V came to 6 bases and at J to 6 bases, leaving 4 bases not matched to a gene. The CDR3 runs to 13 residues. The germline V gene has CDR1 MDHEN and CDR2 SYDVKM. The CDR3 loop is CASSTGGVQPQHL. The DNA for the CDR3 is TGTGCCAGCAGCACAGGGGGGGTTCAGCCCCAGCATCTT.

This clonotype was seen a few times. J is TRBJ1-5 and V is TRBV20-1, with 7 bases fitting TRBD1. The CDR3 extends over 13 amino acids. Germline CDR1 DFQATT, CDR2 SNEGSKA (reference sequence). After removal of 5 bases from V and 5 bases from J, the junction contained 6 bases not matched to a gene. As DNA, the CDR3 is TGCAGTGCTGGGACAGCCCTCGATCAGCCCCAGCATTTT. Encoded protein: CSAGTALDQPQHF.

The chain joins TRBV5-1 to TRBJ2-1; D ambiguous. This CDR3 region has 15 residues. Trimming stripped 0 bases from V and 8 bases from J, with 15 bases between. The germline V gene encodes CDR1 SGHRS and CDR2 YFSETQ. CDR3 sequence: CASSLGAPTSDEQFF. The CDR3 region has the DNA TGCGCCAGCAGCTTGGGGGCCCCCACTTCGGATGAGCAGTTCTTC. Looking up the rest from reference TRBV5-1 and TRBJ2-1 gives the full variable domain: KAGVTQTPRYLIKTRGQQVTLSCSPISGHRSVSWYQQTPGQGLQFLFEYFSETQRNKGNFPGRFSGRQFSNSRSEMNVSTLELGDSALYLCASSLGAPTSDEQFFGPGTRLTVL.

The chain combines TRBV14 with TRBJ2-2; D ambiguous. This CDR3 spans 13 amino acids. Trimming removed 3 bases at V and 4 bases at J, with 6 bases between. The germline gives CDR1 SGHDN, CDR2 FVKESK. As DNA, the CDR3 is TGTGCCAGCAGCCATTATCCCACCGGGGAGCTGTTTTTT. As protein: CASSHYPTGELFF.

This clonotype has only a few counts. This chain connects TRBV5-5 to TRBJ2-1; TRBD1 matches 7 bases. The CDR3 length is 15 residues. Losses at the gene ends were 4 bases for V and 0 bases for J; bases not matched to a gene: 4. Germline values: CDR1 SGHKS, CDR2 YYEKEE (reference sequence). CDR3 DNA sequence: TGTGCCAGCAGCGCGACAGGGAGCTCCTACAATGAGCAGTTCTTC. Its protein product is CASSATGSSYNEQFF.

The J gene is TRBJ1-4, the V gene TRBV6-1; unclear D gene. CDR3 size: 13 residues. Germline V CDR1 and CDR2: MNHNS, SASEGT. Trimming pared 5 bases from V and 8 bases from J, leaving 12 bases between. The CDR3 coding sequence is TGTGCCAGCAGTTATTTCCACGGGGAAAAACTGTTTTTT. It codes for CASSYFHGEKLFF.

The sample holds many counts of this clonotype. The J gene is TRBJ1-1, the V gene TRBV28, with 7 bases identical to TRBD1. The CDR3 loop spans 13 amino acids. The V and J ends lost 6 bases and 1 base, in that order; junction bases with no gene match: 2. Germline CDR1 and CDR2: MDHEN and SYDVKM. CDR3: CASSGQENTEAFF. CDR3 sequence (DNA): TGTGCCAGCAGCGGACAGGAGAACACTGAAGCTTTCTTT.

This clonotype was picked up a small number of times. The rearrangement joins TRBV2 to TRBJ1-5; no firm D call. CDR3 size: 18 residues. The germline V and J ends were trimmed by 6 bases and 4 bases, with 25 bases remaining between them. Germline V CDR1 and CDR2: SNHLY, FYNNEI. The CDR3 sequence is CASSPRWAARTLNQPQHF. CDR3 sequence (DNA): TGTGCCAGCAGCCCGAGGTGGGCAGCCAGAACCCTGAATCAGCCCCAGCATTTT.

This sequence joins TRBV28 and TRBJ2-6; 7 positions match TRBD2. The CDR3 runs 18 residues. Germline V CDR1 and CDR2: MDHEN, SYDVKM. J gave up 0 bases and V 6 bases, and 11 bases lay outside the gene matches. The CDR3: CASRPWGGSSSGANVLTF. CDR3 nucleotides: TGTGCCAGCAGACCGTGGGGGGGGTCGAGCTCTGGGGCCAACGTCCTGACTTTC.

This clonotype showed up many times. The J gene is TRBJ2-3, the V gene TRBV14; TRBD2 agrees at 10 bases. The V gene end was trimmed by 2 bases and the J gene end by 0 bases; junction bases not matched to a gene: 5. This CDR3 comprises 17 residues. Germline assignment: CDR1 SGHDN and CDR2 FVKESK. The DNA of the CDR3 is TGTGCCAGCAGCCAACACCTAGCGGGGGCTAGCACAGATACGCAGTATTTT. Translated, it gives CASSQHLAGASTDTQYF.

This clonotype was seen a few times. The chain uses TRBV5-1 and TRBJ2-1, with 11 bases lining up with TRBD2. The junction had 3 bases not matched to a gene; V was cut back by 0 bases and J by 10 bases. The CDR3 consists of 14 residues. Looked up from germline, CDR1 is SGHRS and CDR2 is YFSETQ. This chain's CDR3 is CASSLDSGRGEQFF. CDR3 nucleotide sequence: TGCGCCAGCAGCTTGGATAGCGGGAGGGGGGAGCAGTTCTTC.

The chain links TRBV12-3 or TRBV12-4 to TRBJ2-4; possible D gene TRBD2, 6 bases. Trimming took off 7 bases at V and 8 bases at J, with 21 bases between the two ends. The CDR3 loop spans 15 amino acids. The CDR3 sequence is CASTKGPGGVDIQYF. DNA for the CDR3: TGTGCCAGCACCAAGGGACCAGGAGGGGTGGACATTCAGTACTTC.